These 18 T cell receptor beta chains were all obtained from the same sample, sequenced in a study of OX40 agonist ivuxolimab in advanced cancers. Some clones are missing from TCRdb's copy, which holds only in-frame ones; the method was immunoSEQ multiplex PCR. The repertoire consists of about 61,000 clones, with around 83% occurring once and the leading ten covering roughly 3.3%. The sample in question was CD4+ or CD8+ T cells sorted from blood, obtained in a trial of the OX40 agonist ivuxolimab. Receptors were obtained from an adult with an advanced solid tumor such as melanoma, head and neck, liver or kidney cancer.

The chain is built from TRBV5-4 and TRBJ1-2; unclear D gene. Trimming left V 1 base short and J 2 bases short, with 9 bases between. Germline V gives CDR1 SGHNT, CDR2 YYREEE (reference sequence). This CDR3 contains 14 residues. In DNA form, the CDR3 reads TGTGCCAGCAGCTTGTGGGTGTCGAACTATGGCTACACCTTC. Its protein product is CASSLWVSNYGYTF.

The V gene is TRBV5-6, the J gene TRBJ1-4; possibly TRBD1 for D (5 bases). V shed 0 bases and J shed 0 bases, with 9 bases lying between them. In germline, CDR1 is SGHDT, CDR2 YYEEEE. The CDR3 runs 16 residues. The DNA for the CDR3 is TGTGCCAGCAGCTTGGCCGGGACGACAACTAATGAAAAACTGTTTTTT. Translation gives CASSLAGTTTNEKLFF. Full variable domain (rest looked up from reference TRBV5-6 and TRBJ1-4): DAGVTQSPTHLIKTRGQQVTLRCSPKSGHDTVSWYQQALGQGPQFIFQYYEEEERQRGNFPDRFSGHQFPNYSSELNVNALLLGDSALYLCASSLAGTTTNEKLFFGSGTQLSVL.

The CDR3 protein is CASSKAGNTEAFF. The CDR3 bases are TGTGCCAGCAGTAAGGCAGGGAACACTGAAGCTTTCTTT. This chain links TRBV25-1 with TRBJ1-1; no clear D gene. The V end was cut by 5 bases, the J end by 1 base, with 8 bases between. Germline-derived CDR1 and CDR2 are MGHDK and SYGVNS. The CDR3 is 13 residues long.

V is TRBV4-2 and J is TRBJ2-5; 9 bases are shared with TRBD2. The CDR3 sequence is 16 residues long. Germline V gene lookup returns CDR1 LGHNA and CDR2 YNFKEQ. Unmatched junction bases numbered 8, after V lost 1 base and J lost 5 bases. CDR3 coding DNA: TGTGCCAGCAGCCAAGGAGGCGGGGGGGCCTGGGAGACCCAGTACTTC. Translating gives CASSQGGGGAWETQYF.

This clone was observed a handful of times. V and J are TRBV7-6 and TRBJ1-1, with D hard to call. V was pared by 5 bases and J by 0 bases, with 7 bases between. The CDR3 extends over 13 amino acids. Germline V gene sequence: CDR1 SGHVS, CDR2 FNYEAQ. The CDR3 nucleotides read TGTGCCAGCAGCAGAGGAGTGAACACTGAAGCTTTCTTT. Protein sequence: CASSRGVNTEAFF.

This chain links TRBV29-1 with TRBJ2-3, with D unresolved. The germline gives CDR1 SQVTM, CDR2 ANQGSEA. Deletions cut 3 bases from V and 4 bases from J, with 11 bases between. CDR3 length equals 13 residues. CDR3 residues: CSVEGHGPDTQYF. The CDR3 coding sequence is TGCAGCGTTGAGGGCCATGGCCCAGATACGCAGTATTTT.

The chain links TRBV7-9 to TRBJ1-2; no clear D gene. The CDR3 sequence is 10 residues long. Trimming shortened V by 3 bases and J by 6 bases, and 2 bases separated the two germline ends. CDR1 and CDR2 (germline): SEHNR, FQNEAQ (reference sequence). In DNA form, the CDR3 reads TGTGCCAGCAGCTTGAATGGCTACACCTTC. This encodes CASSLNGYTF.

The chain is built from TRBV27 and TRBJ2-5; D is undetermined. V was shortened by 5 bases and J by 4 bases, with 26 bases between the two germline ends. The CDR3 contains 18 residues. The germline CDR1 and CDR2 sequences are MNHEY and SMNVEV (reference sequence). This CDR3 reads CASSMDAAIPAVLETQYF. In DNA form, the CDR3 reads TGTGCCAGCAGTATGGACGCCGCTATTCCCGCCGTCCTAGAGACCCAGTACTTC.

The chain carries TRBV11-3 and TRBJ2-7; D gene ambiguous. Trimming took 8 bases from V and 3 from J, leaving 8 bases between them. Germline CDR1 is SGHNT and CDR2 is YENEEA. The CDR3 runs to 11 residues. The CDR3 here is CASGRNYEQYF. The CDR3 coding sequence is TGTGCCAGCGGAAGGAACTACGAGCAGTACTTC.

The chain carries TRBV2 and TRBJ2-1, with D uncertain. Trimming stripped 2 bases from V and 6 bases from J, with 11 bases between. This CDR3 comprises 14 residues. The germline V gene encodes CDR1 SNHLY and CDR2 FYNNEI. This chain's CDR3 is CASSERRPSNEQFF. Written as DNA, the CDR3 is TGTGCCAGCAGTGAAAGACGGCCATCCAATGAGCAGTTCTTC.

The chain recombines TRBV11-2 with TRBJ1-3; 7 positions match TRBD1. J lost 1 base, V lost 5 bases, and 11 bases had no gene match. Looked up from germline, CDR1 is SGHAT and CDR2 is FQNNGV. The CDR3 contains 17 residues. The CDR3 here is CASSPGRGLLSGNTIYF. The CDR3 DNA sequence: TGTGCCAGCAGCCCCGGGAGGGGGCTATTATCTGGAAACACCATATATTTT. The full variable domain, with the rest looked up from reference TRBV11-2 and TRBJ1-3, is EAGVAQSPRYKIIEKRQSVAFWCNPISGHATLYWYQQILGQGPKLLIQFQNNGVVDDSQLPKDRFSAERLKGVDSTLKIQPAKLEDSAVYLCASSPGRGLLSGNTIYFGEGSWLTVV.

The chain employs TRBV18 and TRBJ2-6, with TRBD2 matching 12 bases. CDR1 is KGHSH, CDR2 LQKENI, per germline. The CDR3 runs 17 residues. J lost 1 base, V lost 3 bases, and 1 base had no gene match. The CDR3, as DNA: TGTGCCAGCTCACCCGGGACTAGCGGGTCTGGGGCCAACGTCCTGACTTTC. It specifies CASSPGTSGSGANVLTF.

V usage is TRBV15 and J usage is TRBJ2-6, with D perhaps TRBD1 or TRBD2 (5 bases each). This CDR3 spans 15 amino acids. Per the germline V gene, CDR1 is LNHNV and CDR2 is YYDKDF (reference sequence). Deletions cut 5 bases from V and 0 bases from J, with 8 bases between. This CDR3 is CATSWGSSGANVLTF. The CDR3 nucleotides read TGTGCCACCAGCTGGGGGAGCTCTGGGGCCAACGTCCTGACTTTC.

V and J are TRBV7-2 and TRBJ2-3, with 8 bases identical to TRBD2. Germline V gene sequence: CDR1 SGHTA, CDR2 FQGNSA. J was trimmed by 4 bases and V by 5 bases; bases with no gene match: 11. This CDR3 spans 16 amino acids. This chain's CDR3 is CASSRFLAGGPDTQYF. The CDR3 DNA is TGTGCCAGCAGCCGCTTTCTGGCGGGGGGCCCAGATACGCAGTATTTT.

This clone showed up just a few times. Here the CDR3 DNA reads TGTGCCAGCTCTGCCACGAACGGAGATACGCAGTATTTT. The encoded protein is CASSATNGDTQYF. The rearrangement uses TRBV18 and TRBJ2-3; D not certain. CDR3 length equals 13 residues. Germline CDR1 is KGHSH and CDR2 is LQKENI. V was pared by 6 bases and J by 5 bases, with 12 bases between.

The V gene is TRBV10-3, the J gene TRBJ2-3; 8 bases align to TRBD1. The CDR3 is made up of 15 amino acids. The V gene's germline CDR1 is ENHRY and CDR2 SYGVKD. The V segment lost 3 bases and the J segment 8 bases; nucleotides outside the gene matches: 10. The CDR3 protein is CAISEGGGQEGTQYF. The CDR3 DNA follows: TGTGCCATCAGTGAAGGAGGGGGACAGGAGGGTACGCAGTATTTT.

The chain couples TRBV27 to TRBJ2-1; 9 bases align to TRBD2. Looked up from germline, CDR1 is MNHEY and CDR2 is SMNVEV (reference sequence). This CDR3 region has 14 residues. V lost 8 bases and J lost 12; bases outside the gene matches: 14. The DNA of the CDR3 is TGTGCCAGCGGATCTAGCGGGGTTCTCAAGGGGCAGTTCTTC. It codes for CASGSSGVLKGQFF.

J is TRBJ2-3 and V is TRBV7-2; a possible D gene is TRBD1 (6 bases). CDR1 SGHTA and CDR2 FQGNSA come from the germline V gene. The V gene lost 1 base and the J gene lost 2 bases, with 10 bases spanning the gap. The CDR3 extends over 15 amino acids. The CDR3 loop is CASSLVGAATDTQYF. The DNA for the CDR3 is TGTGCCAGCAGCTTAGTGGGGGCAGCCACAGATACGCAGTATTTT.